These 27 T cell receptor beta chains were sequenced from one sample in a study of shared clonotypes between healthy human individuals. This table comes from immunoSEQ multiplex PCR, and its TCRdb copy is limited to in-frame clones, with some not included. The sample shows some 2,400,000 clones, 95% of them seen only once. Sample: naive CD4+ T cells sorted from blood. Subset defined: CD45RA+ positively selected. These TCRs come from a man younger than 35 in good health.

Comment on this clone: The same CDR3 can be traced to other DNA sequences in this sample. This sequence joins TRBV10-1 and TRBJ2-3; D is tentatively TRBD1 or TRBD2 (5 bases each). The CDR3 contains 14 residues. The germline V gene has CDR1 WNHNN and CDR2 SYGVQD (reference sequence). V was shortened by 2 bases and J by 1 base, with 7 bases between the two germline ends. The CDR3 sequence: CASSEGTGTDTQYF. In nucleotides, the CDR3 is TGCGCCAGCAGTGAGGGGACCGGCACAGATACGCAGTATTTT.

The chain uses TRBV28 and TRBJ2-7; 16 bases fit TRBD2. CDR1 and CDR2 (germline): MDHEN, SYDVKM. Losses at the gene ends were 4 bases for V and 4 bases for J; bases not matched to a gene: 1. The CDR3 consists of 15 residues. The CDR3 DNA reads TGTGCCAGCAGTTCGGGACTAGCGGGGGGGTACGAGCAGTACTTC. This codes for CASSSGLAGGYEQYF.

Turning to this clone: Mismatch with germline at one junction end may stem from a read error. This chain connects TRBV7-7 to TRBJ2-5; a possible D gene is TRBD2 (6 bases). Germline loops: CDR1 SSHAT, CDR2 FNYEAQ (reference sequence). The CDR3 contains 14 residues. The CDR3 DNA sequence: TGTGCTAGCAGCTTAAATAGGGGAGGAGAGACCCAGTACTTC. Protein product: CASSLNRGGETQYF.

This sequence joins TRBV11-2 and TRBJ2-3, with D unclear. This CDR3 is built from 13 residues. Trimming stripped 2 bases from V and 2 bases from J, with 5 bases between. Germline CDR1 SGHAT, CDR2 FQNNGV. The CDR3 region is CASSLSFTDTQYF. The CDR3 DNA sequence: TGTGCCAGCAGCTTATCCTTCACAGATACGCAGTATTTT. Filled out from reference TRBV11-2 and TRBJ2-3, the complete variable domain reads EAGVAQSPRYKIIEKRQSVAFWCNPISGHATLYWYQQILGQGPKLLIQFQNNGVVDDSQLPKDRFSAERLKGVDSTLKIQPAKLEDSAVYLCASSLSFTDTQYFGPGTRLTVL.

CDR3 sequence: CASSASYLAYTTGELFF. In DNA form, the CDR3 reads TGTGCCAGCAGCGCCTCCTACCTAGCGTATACCACCGGGGAGCTGTTTTTT. The chain is built from TRBV7-9 and TRBJ2-2; the D gene is possibly TRBD2 (6 bases). CDR1 SEHNR and CDR2 FQNEAQ come from the germline V gene (reference sequence). The CDR3 totals 17 residues. With 5 bases removed from V and 4 bases from J, the gap between germline ends came to 20 bases. The full variable domain, in which reference TRBV7-9 and TRBJ2-2 provide the parts outside the CDR3, is DTGVSQNPRHKITKRGQNVTFRCDPISEHNRLYWYRQTLGQGPEFLTYFQNEAQLEKSRLLSDRFSAERPKGSFSTLEIQRTEQGDSAMYLCASSASYLAYTTGELFFGEGSRLTVL.

The CDR3 DNA sequence: TGTGCCAGCAGCCTACAGGAGTCCTCCTACAATGAGCAGTTCTTC. This encodes CASSLQESSYNEQFF. This chain joins TRBV7-2 and TRBJ2-1; D is perhaps TRBD1 (5 bases). V was clipped by 5 bases and J by 0 bases, with 11 bases between them. Germline-derived CDR1 and CDR2 are SGHTA and FQGNSA. This CDR3 contains 15 residues.

This clone appeared a few times. The rearrangement joins TRBV6-4 to TRBJ2-1; TRBD2 agrees at 9 bases. In germline, CDR1 is MRHNA, CDR2 SNTAGT. The CDR3 extends over 15 amino acids. Trimming at V came to 0 bases and at J to 6 bases, leaving 3 bases not matched to a gene. The CDR3 bases are TGTGCCAGCAGTGACTCGGCAGCGGGAGGCAATGAGCAGTTCTTC. This encodes CASSDSAAGGNEQFF.

The V gene is TRBV12-5, the J gene TRBJ2-2; TRBD2 matches at 7 bases. CDR3 length: 15 amino acids. In germline, CDR1 is LGHNT, CDR2 FRNRAP. V shed 10 bases and J 1 base; nucleotides not matched to a gene: 9. CDR3 sequence: CATHWGGGNTGELFF. The CDR3, as DNA: TGTGCTACCCACTGGGGCGGGGGGAACACCGGGGAGCTGTTTTTT.

The chain couples TRBV15 to TRBJ1-4; the match to TRBD1 covers 9 bases. Trimming took 5 bases from V and 5 from J; bases not matched to a gene: 6. This CDR3 has 15 residues. Germline-derived CDR1 and CDR2 are LNHNV and YYDKDF (reference sequence). Here the CDR3 reads CATSGGTGQNEKLFF. CDR3 in DNA: TGTGCCACCAGCGGAGGGACAGGGCAGAATGAAAAACTGTTTTTT.

The chain recombines TRBV9 with TRBJ2-3, with 10 positions matching TRBD2. The germline gives CDR1 SGDLS, CDR2 YYNGEE. The CDR3 has 19 residues. J gave up 2 bases and V 4 bases, and 16 bases lay outside the gene matches. CDR3 protein: CASSPGSGGFLRATDTQYF. In DNA, the CDR3 is TGTGCCAGCAGCCCTGGTAGCGGGGGGTTCCTTCGAGCCACAGATACGCAGTATTTT.

The chain carries TRBV28 and TRBJ1-5, with 10 bases identical to TRBD1. In germline, CDR1 is MDHEN, CDR2 SYDVKM. The CDR3 contains 15 residues. J gave up 2 bases and V 6 bases, and 4 bases lay outside the gene matches. The CDR3 DNA is TGTGCCAGCAGCGCCGGGACAGGGGGCAATCAGCCCCAGCATTTT. Amino acid sequence: CASSAGTGGNQPQHF.

V and J are TRBV28 and TRBJ2-7; 9 positions match TRBD1. This CDR3 has 16 residues. The V gene end was trimmed by 5 bases and the J gene end by 2 bases; junction bases not matched to a gene: 10. The V gene's germline CDR1 is MDHEN and CDR2 SYDVKM. The CDR3, as DNA: TGTGCCAGCAGTCTTGGCGGGACAGGGAGGCCCTACGAGCAGTACTTC. Translation gives CASSLGGTGRPYEQYF.

The rearrangement uses TRBV7-2 and TRBJ1-1; D remains unclear. With 5 bases removed from V and 0 bases from J, the gap between germline ends came to 19 bases. The CDR3 loop spans 17 amino acids. In germline, CDR1 is SGHTA, CDR2 FQGNSA. The CDR3 is CASSDRVSAVVNTEAFF. The CDR3 DNA is TGTGCCAGCAGCGACCGGGTCTCCGCGGTCGTGAACACTGAAGCTTTCTTT.

The chain links TRBV4-2 to TRBJ1-2; 9 bases agree with TRBD1. This CDR3 region has 17 residues. With 0 bases clipped from V and 6 bases from J, the junction kept 11 bases outside the gene matches. Germline V CDR1 and CDR2: LGHNA, YNFKEQ. This CDR3 is CASSQDPVDRGTNGYTF. The CDR3, as DNA: TGTGCCAGCAGCCAAGACCCCGTCGACAGGGGGACTAATGGCTACACCTTC.

The chain is built from TRBV7-2 and TRBJ1-1; no reliable D call. The CDR3 is 15 residues long. Trimming took off 1 base at V and 4 bases at J, with 13 bases between the two ends. Germline V CDR1 and CDR2: SGHTA, FQGNSA. The CDR3 DNA reads TGTGCCAGCAGCTTAGAATCCTCCCGGATCACTGAAGCTTTCTTT. It encodes CASSLESSRITEAFF. Full variable domain (remainder filled in from reference TRBV7-2 and TRBJ1-1): GAGVSQSPSNKVTEKGKDVELRCDPISGHTALYWYRQSLGQGLEFLIYFQGNSAPDKSGLPSDRFSAERTGGSVSTLTIQRTQQEDSAVYLCASSLESSRITEAFFGQGTRLTVV.

The chain joins TRBV9 to TRBJ1-2; weak D call: TRBD1 (5 bases). CDR1 is SGDLS and CDR2 is YYNGEE in the germline V gene. This CDR3 is 12 amino acids long. V shed 7 bases and J shed 4 bases, with 11 bases lying between them. CDR3 protein: CASARDLYGYTF. CDR3 nucleotides: TGTGCCAGCGCGCGGGACCTCTATGGCTACACCTTC.

This rearrangement joins TRBV6-6 to TRBJ2-7; the D gene could be TRBD1 or TRBD2 (5 bases each). Trimming shortened V by 7 bases and J by 3 bases, and 13 bases separated the two germline ends. From germline, CDR1 is MNHNY and CDR2 SVGAGI (reference sequence). CDR3 length: 13 amino acids. The CDR3, as DNA: TGTGCCAGCACCCCAGGGACCCTCTACGAGCAGTACTTC. Residues: CASTPGTLYEQYF.

The chain has TRBV19 and TRBJ2-4; D is ambiguous. The CDR3 runs 14 residues. Germline loops: CDR1 LNHDA, CDR2 SQIVND (reference sequence). The V gene lost 5 bases and the J gene lost 7 bases, with 15 bases spanning the gap. The CDR3 DNA follows: TGTGCCAGTAGTGTCGAAAATAGTGGGAACATTCAGTACTTC. The encoded protein is CASSVENSGNIQYF.

In DNA form, the CDR3 reads TGTGCCAGCAGCTCCCTCCGGGACAGCTCCTACGAGCAGTACTTC. This gives the protein CASSSLRDSSYEQYF. V gene TRBV11-2 combines with J gene TRBJ2-7; TRBD1 matches at 7 bases. Per germline, CDR1 SGHAT and CDR2 FQNNGV. CDR3 length equals 15 residues. Unmatched junction bases numbered 6, after V lost 4 bases and J lost 0 bases.

This clone appeared once. The rearrangement uses TRBV5-4 and TRBJ1-2, with D perhaps TRBD1 (5 bases). This CDR3 contains 14 residues. V lost 2 bases, J lost 5 bases, and 13 bases lay in between. CDR1 is SGHNT, CDR2 YYREEE, per germline (reference sequence). This chain's CDR3 is CASSLQESTYGYTF. CDR3 bases: TGTGCCAGCAGCTTACAGGAGTCAACTTATGGCTACACCTTC.

Turning to this clone: The same CDR3 also results from other DNA sequences found in this sample. The gene calls are TRBV5-1 and TRBJ2-7; TRBD2 might be the D (6 bases). The CDR3 contains 15 residues. V was clipped by 0 bases and J by 0 bases, with 10 bases between them. Germline lookup yields CDR1 SGHRS and CDR2 YFSETQ. The CDR3 coding sequence is TGCGCCAGCAGCTTGGACGGGAGTGCCTCCTACGAGCAGTACTTC. Its translation: CASSLDGSASYEQYF. The full variable domain, its missing parts supplied by reference TRBV5-1 and TRBJ2-7, is KAGVTQTPRYLIKTRGQQVTLSCSPISGHRSVSWYQQTPGQGLQFLFEYFSETQRNKGNFPGRFSGRQFSNSRSEMNVSTLELGDSALYLCASSLDGSASYEQYFGPGTRLTVT.

This chain links TRBV30 with TRBJ1-5; 8 bases map to TRBD1. The germline V gene has CDR1 GTSNPN and CDR2 SVGIG (reference sequence). The CDR3 runs to 14 residues. Unmatched junction bases numbered 12, after V lost 7 bases and J lost 7 bases. In DNA, the CDR3 is TGTGCCTCCAGCCTAACAGGGGGAGGGCAGCCCCAGCATTTT. Protein product: CASSLTGGGQPQHF.

This chain links TRBV18 with TRBJ1-5, with 9 nucleotides matching TRBD1. The CDR3 extends over 15 amino acids. Germline values: CDR1 KGHSH, CDR2 LQKENI. The V gene end was trimmed by 2 bases and the J gene end by 5 bases; junction bases not matched to a gene: 4. In nucleotides, the CDR3 is TGTGCCAGCTCACCAGGGACAGGGATATATCAGCCCCAGCATTTT. Residues: CASSPGTGIYQPQHF.

This clone came up a few times. DNA of the CDR3: TGTGCCAGCAGCCAGGGGGGCCCGGACACCTTC. Translation gives CASSQGGPDTF. The V and J genes are TRBV6-1 and TRBJ1-2; TRBD1 aligns across 7 bases. This CDR3 is 11 amino acids long. Germline CDR1 MNHNS, CDR2 SASEGT. V was clipped by 6 bases and J by 12 bases; unmatched bases: 7.

CDR3 nucleotides: TGTGCCAGCAGTCAATGGGGGGGAGCAATCACAGATACGCAGTATTTT. Amino acid sequence: CASSQWGGAITDTQYF. J is TRBJ2-3 and V is TRBV27; 7 nucleotides align to TRBD2. V trimming: 5 bases; J trimming: 2 bases; junction bases outside the gene matches: 10. Germline CDR1 reads MNHEY; CDR2 reads SMNVEV (reference sequence). The CDR3 consists of 16 residues.

Details on this clone: Other DNA sequences in this specimen translate into the identical CDR3. This chain joins TRBV6-5 and TRBJ2-3, with D tentatively TRBD1 or TRBD2 (5 bases each). Germline V lookup: CDR1 MNHEY, CDR2 SVGAGI. This CDR3 is built from 14 residues. V shed 6 bases and J shed 1 base, with 11 bases lying between them. CDR3 loop: CASRRGAGTDTQYF. The CDR3 coding sequence is TGTGCCAGCAGACGAGGGGCTGGCACAGATACGCAGTATTTT.

The chain has TRBV6-6 and TRBJ2-7, with D unresolved. V lost 5 bases and J 3 bases, leaving 14 bases between the germline ends. Germline values: CDR1 MNHNY, CDR2 SVGAGI (reference sequence). This CDR3 contains 14 residues. DNA for the CDR3: TGTGCCAGCAGTCCTACGAAGGGAATCTACGAGCAGTACTTC. This codes for CASSPTKGIYEQYF.